A single sample gave rise to the 30 T cell receptor beta chains below, sequenced in a study of T cell repertoires in cytomegalovirus infection. TCRdb reprocessed the reads via MiXCR and lists one record per CDR3 protein. This table holds about 890,000 distinct CDR3 sequences, approximately 30% found once. Their antigens are not known. Sample: cultured CD8+ T cells from PBMCs, taken from culture after CMV antigen stimulation. These receptors were obtained from a human donor in good health (CMV status not recorded). Some clones in this sample may be carry-over from other donors' samples.

The chain links TRBV15 to TRBJ1-1, with D tentatively TRBD1 (5 bases). Trimming cost V 3 bases and J 6 bases, with 14 bases left between them. The length of the CDR3 is 14 residues. Germline CDR1 is LNHNV and CDR2 is YYDKDF (reference sequence). CDR3 sequence reads: CATSSFLGVPEAFF. CDR3 in DNA: TGTGCCACCAGCAGTTTCTTAGGGGTCCCTGAAGCTTTCTTT.

In this sample, this clonotype turned up a few times. The chain carries TRBV7-2 and TRBJ2-1, with D perhaps TRBD2 (5 bases). This CDR3 spans 14 amino acids. Trimming took 5 bases from V and 3 from J, leaving 11 bases between them. Germline assignment: CDR1 SGHTA and CDR2 FQGNSA. The CDR3 nucleotides are TGTGCCAGCAGCATATCGGACTTCTACAATGAGCAGTTCTTC. It codes for CASSISDFYNEQFF.

The J gene is TRBJ2-1, the V gene TRBV7-9, with TRBD2 identical over 16 bases. This CDR3 is 19 amino acids long. Germline values: CDR1 SEHNR, CDR2 FQNEAQ (reference sequence). The V gene end was trimmed by 1 base and the J gene end by 5 bases; junction bases not matched to a gene: 8. CDR3 DNA: TGTGCCAGCAGCTTAGGAGGGACTAGCGGGGGGGCCGTTGACAATGAGCAGTTCTTC. It encodes CASSLGGTSGGAVDNEQFF.

This clonotype was seen more than once but under ten times. The chain links TRBV25-1 to TRBJ2-7; perhaps TRBD2 as D (5 bases). Per germline, CDR1 MGHDK and CDR2 SYGVNS. This CDR3 comprises 13 residues. V lost 3 bases, J lost 2 bases, and 8 bases lay in between. CDR3 DNA: TGTGCCAGCAGTGACCTGGGAGCCTACGAGCAGTACGTC. This gives the protein CASSDLGAYEQYV.

This clonotype came up a few times. V gene TRBV12-5 combines with J gene TRBJ2-1, with D unresolved. Trimming removed 8 bases from V and 9 bases from J, with 17 bases in between. Germline V gives CDR1 LGHNT, CDR2 FRNRAP. This CDR3 has 13 residues. CDR3 in amino acids: CASNSGVNSEQFF. The CDR3 DNA is TGTGCTAGTAACAGTGGGGTGAACAGTGAGCAGTTCTTC.

This clonotype has a single count. V is TRBV27 and J is TRBJ2-2; D might be TRBD1 (6 bases). The CDR3 length is 13 residues. Germline V CDR1 and CDR2: MNHEY, SMNVEV (reference sequence). V was pared by 7 bases and J by 10 bases, with 16 bases between. The CDR3 coding sequence is TGTGCCAGCACACAGGGAAGAGAAAAGGAGCTGTTTTTT. This sequence encodes CASTQGREKELFF.

This clonotype was detected only a few times. The chain uses TRBV5-6 and TRBJ2-1; D may be TRBD1 (6 bases). Trimming took off 6 bases at V and 5 bases at J, with 12 bases between the two ends. Germline V gives CDR1 SGHDT, CDR2 YYEEEE. The CDR3 contains 13 residues. CDR3 residues: CASTLTGNNEQFF. DNA for the CDR3: TGTGCCAGCACCTTAACAGGGAACAATGAGCAGTTCTTC.

V gene TRBV3-1 combines with J gene TRBJ1-1; tentative D call: TRBD1 (5 bases). Germline assignment: CDR1 LGHDT and CDR2 YNNKEL (reference sequence). V was trimmed by 1 base and J by 0 bases, leaving 9 bases between them. The CDR3 consists of 15 residues. The CDR3 here is CASSQAGRMNTEAFF. For the CDR3, the DNA is TGTGCCAGCAGCCAAGCAGGGAGGATGAACACTGAAGCTTTCTTT.

This sequence joins TRBV4-2 and TRBJ2-3; tentative D call: TRBD1 (6 bases). The CDR3 consists of 17 residues. CDR1 is LGHNA and CDR2 is YNFKEQ in the germline V gene. V dropped 4 bases and J dropped 1 base, with 18 bases sitting between them. CDR3 residues: CASSPRATGRGTDTQYF. CDR3 sequence (DNA): TGTGCCAGCAGCCCACGAGCGACAGGCCGAGGCACAGATACGCAGTATTTT.

The CDR3 is CATRAKRGGHEQFF. CDR3 DNA: TGTGCCACCAGGGCGAAAAGGGGGGGGCATGAGCAGTTCTTC. The chain uses TRBV15 and TRBJ2-1; D is perhaps TRBD2 (7 bases). V was shortened by 6 bases and J by 8 bases, with 17 bases between the two germline ends. Germline V gene lookup returns CDR1 LNHNV and CDR2 YYDKDF (reference sequence). This CDR3 comprises 14 residues.

This clonotype showed up just a few times. This chain links TRBV4-1 with TRBJ2-4, with D uncertain. Germline V gene sequence: CDR1 MGHRA, CDR2 YSYEKL. The CDR3 is 14 amino acids. V lost 4 bases to trimming and J lost 0 bases, with 7 bases between them. The CDR3 spells CASSPIQAKNIQYF. The CDR3 region has the DNA TGCGCCAGCAGCCCCATTCAAGCCAAAAACATTCAGTACTTC.

This clonotype was observed a handful of times. The rearrangement joins TRBV12-5 to TRBJ2-5; 10 bases map to TRBD1. Germline CDR1 is LGHNT and CDR2 is FRNRAP. The V gene end was trimmed by 6 bases and the J gene end by 5 bases; junction bases not matched to a gene: 9. The CDR3 has 15 residues. The CDR3 coding sequence is TGTGCTAGTGGGCAATCGACAGGGGGCAAGGAGACCCAGTACTTC. This codes for CASGQSTGGKETQYF.

V usage is TRBV7-3 and J usage is TRBJ2-1; D is possibly TRBD1 (6 bases). Trimming removed 2 bases from V and 7 bases from J, with 24 bases in between. CDR3 length equals 18 residues. Germline V gene sequence: CDR1 SGHTA, CDR2 FQGTGA. For the CDR3, the DNA is TGTGCCAGCAGCTTATCGACAGCCTGGTCAGGGGCCCTAAATGAGCAGTTCTTC. Translated: CASSLSTAWSGALNEQFF.

This clonotype was seen only a few times. The chain carries TRBV6-6 and TRBJ2-2; D possibly corresponds to TRBD2 (6 bases). Per germline, CDR1 MNHNY and CDR2 SVGAGI (reference sequence). The CDR3 length is 13 residues. Trimming left V 5 bases short and J 8 bases short, with 12 bases between. CDR3 sequence: CASSAMGGGELFF. CDR3 in DNA: TGTGCCAGCAGTGCTATGGGGGGTGGGGAGCTGTTTTTT.

This chain uses TRBV27 with TRBJ2-1; tentatively, D is TRBD1 or TRBD2 (5 bases each). V lost 6 bases, J lost 8 bases, and 20 bases lay in between. Per the germline V gene, CDR1 is MNHEY and CDR2 is SMNVEV (reference sequence). The CDR3 sequence is 15 residues long. The CDR3: CASSPLDLGDDEQFF. The CDR3 region has the DNA TGTGCCAGCAGCCCGTTAGACTTGGGGGACGATGAGCAGTTCTTC.

This clonotype was seen more than once but under ten times. V usage is TRBV7-8 and J usage is TRBJ2-1; 9 bases fit TRBD2. Trimming removed 3 bases from V and 8 bases from J; junction bases left unmatched: 11. The germline V gene encodes CDR1 SGHVS and CDR2 FQNEAQ. The CDR3 totals 16 residues. CDR3 loop: CASSLGWRGGTHEQFF. CDR3 sequence (DNA): TGTGCCAGCAGCTTGGGGTGGCGGGGGGGGACGCATGAGCAGTTCTTC.

This clonotype came up many times. J is TRBJ2-1 and V is TRBV7-2; D ambiguous. The CDR3 covers 12 residues. V dropped 6 bases and J dropped 4 bases, with 7 bases sitting between them. Germline CDR1 is SGHTA and CDR2 is FQGNSA. The CDR3 protein is CASRWGYNEQFF. The DNA for the CDR3 is TGTGCCAGCAGGTGGGGTTACAATGAGCAGTTCTTC.

This clonotype has just a few counts. This chain uses TRBV6-5 with TRBJ2-7; no clear D. The CDR3 contains 14 residues. V lost 2 bases to trimming and J lost 6 bases, with 14 bases between them. Per germline, CDR1 MNHEY and CDR2 SVGAGI. The CDR3 sequence: CASSYPTNIGEQYF. CDR3 in DNA: TGTGCCAGCAGTTACCCCACCAATATTGGCGAGCAGTACTTC.

A word on this clonotype: A much larger clonotype is one base distant, so this may be a read error. J is TRBJ1-1 and V is TRBV7-6; 8 nucleotides match TRBD1. Germline loops: CDR1 SGHVS, CDR2 FNYEAQ. This CDR3 is built from 13 residues. V lost 2 bases and J lost 8; bases outside the gene matches: 4. This CDR3 is CASSLLGQAEAFF. CDR3 sequence (DNA): TGTGCCAGCAGCTTACTGGGACAGGCGGAAGCTTTCTTT.

The V and J genes are TRBV2 and TRBJ1-1; no clear D gene. V was trimmed by 4 bases and J by 4 bases, leaving 7 bases between them. Germline assignment: CDR1 SNHLY and CDR2 FYNNEI. The CDR3 runs 12 residues. The CDR3 DNA reads as TGTGCCAGCAGTGTATCACGCACTGAAGCTTTCTTT. It codes for CASSVSRTEAFF.

The table lists this clonotype with many counts. The V and J genes are TRBV27 and TRBJ2-6, with 7 bases fitting TRBD1. V shed 3 bases and J 0 bases; nucleotides not matched to a gene: 11. Germline lookup yields CDR1 MNHEY and CDR2 SMNVEV (reference sequence). This CDR3 is 19 amino acids long. CDR3 in DNA: TGTGCCAGCAGTTTCCTAAGGGGACAGCGATCCTCTGGGGCCAACGTCCTGACTTTC. This encodes CASSFLRGQRSSGANVLTF.

The J gene is TRBJ1-3, the V gene TRBV28, with D hard to call. V was cut by 5 bases and J by 0 bases, with 14 bases left in between. The CDR3 has 16 amino acids. From germline, CDR1 is MDHEN and CDR2 SYDVKM. CDR3: CASSPFGSFSGNTIYF. In DNA, the CDR3 is TGTGCCAGCAGTCCCTTCGGGAGCTTCTCTGGAAACACCATATATTTT.

This sequence joins TRBV7-6 and TRBJ2-5, with a tentative D call TRBD1 (6 bases). CDR3 length equals 16 residues. V dropped 3 bases and J dropped 0 bases, with 14 bases sitting between them. Per germline, CDR1 SGHVS and CDR2 FNYEAQ. For the CDR3, the DNA is TGTGCCAGCAGCTTCCCCTTACAGGGTGACCAAGAGACCCAGTACTTC. Translated, it gives CASSFPLQGDQETQYF.

Here the CDR3 reads CASSQELGRENEQFF. CDR3 DNA sequence: TGCGCCAGCAGCCAAGAGTTGGGACGGGAAAATGAGCAGTTCTTC. V usage is TRBV4-1 and J usage is TRBJ2-1; D is tentatively TRBD1 or TRBD2 (5 bases each). The germline V and J ends were trimmed by 0 bases and 7 bases, with 13 bases remaining between them. CDR3 length: 15 amino acids. Germline CDR1 and CDR2: MGHRA and YSYEKL.

The chain recombines TRBV6-1 with TRBJ2-6; weak D call: TRBD2 (5 bases). V lost 1 base, J lost 0 bases, and 10 bases lay in between. The CDR3 sequence is 17 residues long. Germline CDR1 MNHNS, CDR2 SASEGT. The CDR3 bases are TGTGCCAGCAGTGAAGGGGAGCAGACCTCTGGGGCCAACGTCCTGACTTTC. Its protein product is CASSEGEQTSGANVLTF.

The V gene is TRBV7-9, the J gene TRBJ2-2, with TRBD2 matching 7 bases. CDR1 is SEHNR, CDR2 FQNEAQ, per germline (reference sequence). The junction had 17 bases not matched to a gene; V was cut back by 4 bases and J by 6 bases. This CDR3 is 18 amino acids long. For the CDR3, the DNA is TGTGCCAGCAGCTCTAGAGTTATGAGCGGGGCGAAGGCCGGGGAGCTGTTTTTT. Protein: CASSSRVMSGAKAGELFF.

This clonotype was seen more than once but under ten times. In DNA form, the CDR3 reads TGTGCCAGCAACCGGGACAGGGTGATAGATACGCAGTATTTT. It encodes CASNRDRVIDTQYF. This sequence joins TRBV28 and TRBJ2-3; TRBD1 aligns across 9 bases. Germline CDR1 is MDHEN and CDR2 is SYDVKM. This CDR3 comprises 14 residues. The trim removed 7 bases at V and 5 bases at J, leaving 7 bases unmatched.

This clonotype was picked up many times. The chain is built from TRBV7-2 and TRBJ2-7, with TRBD1 matching over 9 bases. This CDR3 is 15 amino acids long. Germline V lookup: CDR1 SGHTA, CDR2 FQGNSA. V was pared by 1 base and J by 3 bases, with 4 bases of the junction left unmatched. The CDR3 region has the DNA TGTGCCAGCAGCTTAGAGGGGACAGGGAACTACGAGCAGTACGTC. Protein: CASSLEGTGNYEQYV.

As regards this clonotype: This clone may be a read error of a much larger clone one base away. V gene TRBV12-3 or TRBV12-4 combines with J gene TRBJ2-1; no reliable D call. Trimming took off 2 bases at V and 10 bases at J, with 12 bases between the two ends. There are 13 residues in the CDR3. CDR3 DNA sequence: TGTGCCAGCAGTTTAAGCTCTGAGGAAGAGCAGTTCTTC. It yields the protein CASSLSSEEEQFF.

This clonotype occurred a few times. The chain links TRBV6-2 or TRBV6-3 to TRBJ2-1; 14 positions agree with TRBD2. The germline CDR1 and CDR2 sequences are MNHEY and SVGEGT. CDR3 length equals 18 residues. The V segment lost 4 bases and the J segment 0 bases; nucleotides outside the gene matches: 5. This chain's CDR3 is CASSFGLAGGSSYNEQFF. For the CDR3, the DNA is TGTGCCAGCAGTTTCGGACTAGCGGGGGGAAGCTCCTACAATGAGCAGTTCTTC.